The clone carrying this T cell receptor beta chain was seen once. The sample comes from a study of blood T cell repertoires in COVID-19. In the study overall: COVID-19 samples collected from the United States, Italy and Spain covered acute and convalescent phases. The analysed material was cDNA or gDNA that came from T cells, B-cell-depleted T cells, or PBMCs.

Authors' analysis steps: Estimated nucleated cell counts came from reference gene primer amplification. Data came from immunoSEQ multiplex PCR; TCRdb stores just in-frame clones and leaves some out. That table furnishes V, J and clone size, whereas the DNA furnished D and trimming. The sample contains 50,000 to 70,000 clones, 80% to 90% of which appear only once. V lost 3 bases and J lost 3; bases outside the gene matches: 4. The CDR3 consists of 17 residues. CDR1 and CDR2 (germline): MNHNS, SASEGT. The chain links TRBV6-1 to TRBJ2-2; 13 bases are shared with TRBD2. The sequenced material came from peripheral blood. The TCR comes from a man between 60 and 70 years old with active or convalescent COVID-19. The CDR3 is CASSDPGLAGYTGELFF. In nucleotides, the CDR3 is TGTGCCAGCAGTGATCCGGGACTAGCGGGGTACACCGGGGAGCTGTTTTTT.